Shown below are 29 T cell receptor beta chains from a single sample sequenced in a study of T cell repertoires in cytomegalovirus infection. TCRdb ran MiXCR on the reads and lists one entry per CDR3 protein. The table lists approximately 280,000 distinct CDR3 sequences, about 20% of them singletons. Their antigen targets remain unknown. Sequencing used cultured PBMCs, obtained from culture after CMV antigen stimulation. The source is a human donor in good health (CMV status not recorded). Some clones in this sample may be carry-over from other donors' samples.

The gene calls are TRBV12-3 or TRBV12-4 and TRBJ1-1, with a tentative D call TRBD1 (5 bases). There are 15 residues in the CDR3. Trimming shortened V by 0 bases and J by 7 bases, and 15 bases separated the two germline ends. The CDR3 region has the DNA TGTGCCAGCAGTTTAGCTTATGGGGCTAAGGGTGAAGCTTTCTTT. This gives the protein CASSLAYGAKGEAFF.

This clonotype has more than one count but fewer than ten. The chain has TRBV6-2 or TRBV6-3 and TRBJ2-1, with TRBD2 identical over 7 bases. Trimming removed 2 bases from V and 7 bases from J; junction bases left unmatched: 5. The CDR3 spans 14 residues. The V gene's germline CDR1 is MNHEY and CDR2 SVGEGT. CDR3 in amino acids: CASSYAGLLNEQFF. The DNA of the CDR3 is TGTGCCAGCAGTTACGCGGGACTACTTAATGAGCAGTTCTTC.

The chain links TRBV4-2 to TRBJ2-5, with 13 nucleotides matching TRBD2. With V trimmed by 2 bases and J by 2 bases, 5 bases remained unmatched. Germline CDR1 reads LGHNA; CDR2 reads YNFKEQ. The CDR3 totals 17 residues. The CDR3 DNA sequence: TGTGCCAGCAGCCAAAGTGGGGGACTAGCGGGACAAGAGACCCAGTACTTC. Translated, it gives CASSQSGGLAGQETQYF.

This clonotype was picked up many times. V is TRBV7-2 and J is TRBJ2-4; 8 nucleotides align to TRBD2. This CDR3 is built from 15 residues. J was trimmed by 4 bases and V by 0 bases; bases with no gene match: 2. Germline assignment: CDR1 SGHTA and CDR2 FQGNSA. The CDR3: CASSLATGGKNIQYF. The CDR3 DNA follows: TGTGCCAGCAGCTTAGCCACGGGGGGGAAAAACATTCAGTACTTC. The variable domain in full, with the rest retrieved from reference TRBV7-2 and TRBJ2-4, is GAGVSQSPSNKVTEKGKDVELRCDPISGHTALYWYRQSLGQGLEFLIYFQGNSAPDKSGLPSDRFSAERTGGSVSTLTIQRTQQEDSAVYLCASSLATGGKNIQYFGAGTRLSVL.

This chain links TRBV3-1 with TRBJ2-1; TRBD2 agrees at 7 bases. In germline, CDR1 is LGHDT, CDR2 YNNKEL (reference sequence). The junction had 11 bases not matched to a gene; V was cut back by 1 base and J by 8 bases. CDR3 size: 16 residues. Written as DNA, the CDR3 is TGTGCCAGCAGCCAAGGCCTAGCGGCTGTGATGGATGAGCAGTTCTTC. This translates into CASSQGLAAVMDEQFF.

V usage is TRBV5-6 and J usage is TRBJ2-1; 7 nucleotides agree with TRBD2. V lost 2 bases and J lost 4; bases outside the gene matches: 3. The CDR3 consists of 14 residues. Per the germline V gene, CDR1 is SGHDT and CDR2 is YYEEEE. CDR3 region: CASSFWGGYNEQFF. DNA of the CDR3: TGTGCCAGCAGCTTTTGGGGGGGTTACAATGAGCAGTTCTTC.

This clonotype was detected a few times. The chain combines TRBV7-9 with TRBJ1-2; 8 nucleotides line up with TRBD1. The CDR3 contains 15 residues. V lost 5 bases, J lost 6 bases, and 11 bases stayed unmatched. Germline lookup yields CDR1 SEHNR and CDR2 FQNEAQ (reference sequence). In nucleotides, the CDR3 is TGTGCCAGCAGCCTCCGACAGGGGCCTTATCATGGCTACACCTTC. Translation: CASSLRQGPYHGYTF.

V is TRBV6-1 and J is TRBJ2-7, with 7 bases aligning to TRBD1. The CDR3 has 12 residues. The germline gives CDR1 MNHNS, CDR2 SASEGT. After removal of 4 bases from V and 6 bases from J, the junction contained 3 bases not matched to a gene. CDR3 sequence: CASSVGGGEQYV. The CDR3 nucleotides read TGTGCCAGCAGTGTAGGGGGCGGCGAGCAGTACGTC.

A few counts support this clonotype. This sequence joins TRBV7-2 and TRBJ2-3; no firm D call. The CDR3 contains 12 residues. Trimming pared 3 bases from V and 6 bases from J, leaving 7 bases between. Per germline, CDR1 SGHTA and CDR2 FQGNSA. The CDR3 sequence: CASSFIGDTQYF. DNA of the CDR3: TGTGCCAGCAGCTTCATAGGGGATACGCAGTATTTT.

This clonotype was seen only a few times. The CDR3 loop is CSASGGYEQYF. The CDR3 bases are TGCAGTGCTAGTGGCGGTTACGAGCAGTACTTC. The V gene is TRBV20-1, the J gene TRBJ2-7; no firm D call. The CDR3 extends over 11 amino acids. Germline values: CDR1 DFQATT, CDR2 SNEGSKA (reference sequence). V lost 3 bases to trimming and J lost 4 bases, with 7 bases between them.

The table lists this clonotype with a few counts. At one end the junction does not follow the germline gene, possibly because of a read error. V gene TRBV11-2 combines with J gene TRBJ1-3, with no clear D. CDR3 length: 14 residues. CDR1 SGHAT and CDR2 FQNNGV come from the germline V gene. The CDR3 here is CASSARPSRNTIYF. CDR3 in DNA: TGTGCCAGCAGCGCCCGGCCCTCTAGAAACACCATATATTTT.

Only a few counts were recorded for this clonotype. The chain couples TRBV6-2 or TRBV6-3 to TRBJ2-3, with D perhaps matching TRBD2 (5 bases). Per the germline V gene, CDR1 is MNHEY and CDR2 is SVGEGT. The CDR3 totals 13 residues. The V end lost 6 bases, the J end lost 5 bases, and 12 bases lay between the germline ends. The CDR3 protein is CASSLGERDTQYF. The CDR3, as DNA: TGTGCCAGCAGCCTGGGAGAGAGAGATACGCAGTATTTT.

The J gene is TRBJ2-7, the V gene TRBV5-1; TRBD1 might be the D (6 bases). Trimming stripped 4 bases from V and 3 bases from J, with 14 bases between. This CDR3 has 14 amino acids. The germline V gene has CDR1 SGHRS and CDR2 YFSETQ. The CDR3 nucleotides read TGCGCCAGCAGCACCCTACAGGGCCACTACGAGCAGTACTTC. It is translated as CASSTLQGHYEQYF.

Concerning this clonotype itself: The junction departs from the called germline gene at one end, perhaps through a read error. V gene TRBV5-3 combines with J gene TRBJ2-7, with 7 bases that match TRBD1. TRBV5-3 qualifies as an ORF whose function is uncertain. The CDR3 length is 14 residues. The CDR3, as DNA: TGTGCCAGCAGCTTGGGGGACAGACCCTACGAGCAGTACTTC. Residues: CASSLGDRPYEQYF.

The chain employs TRBV23-1 and TRBJ2-3, with 7 bases lining up with TRBD2. TRBV23-1 is sorted into the ORF group, with uncertain function. CDR3 length: 17 residues. Trimming at V came to 3 bases and at J to 2 bases, leaving 11 bases not matched to a gene. CDR3 sequence reads: CASSHGVRRGNTDTQYF. As DNA, the CDR3 is TGCGCCAGCAGTCATGGCGTGAGGCGGGGGAACACAGATACGCAGTATTTT.

The chain links TRBV7-9 to TRBJ2-1; the D gene could be TRBD1 or TRBD2 (6 bases each). Germline V lookup: CDR1 SEHNR, CDR2 FQNEAQ (reference sequence). The V and J ends lost 1 base and 5 bases respectively, with 15 bases between them. This CDR3 is built from 16 residues. The CDR3 DNA sequence: TGTGCCAGCAGCTTAGGCTCGGGGGCCAGGAACAATGAGCAGTTCTTC. Its protein is CASSLGSGARNNEQFF.

This clonotype occurred many times. The V gene is TRBV6-5, the J gene TRBJ1-2, with no clear D. CDR1 is MNHEY, CDR2 SVGAGI, per germline. This CDR3 has 16 amino acids. The V end was cut by 0 bases, the J end by 6 bases, with 17 bases between. Here the CDR3 DNA reads TGTGCCAGCAGTTACTCTTTGTTCTCGAGTAGAGATGGCTACACCTTC. Protein product: CASSYSLFSSRDGYTF.

This clonotype was found many times. The chain recombines TRBV7-8 with TRBJ2-3, with TRBD2 matching 9 bases. Germline V gene data show CDR1 as SGHVS and CDR2 as FQNEAQ. With 1 base clipped from V and 2 bases from J, the junction kept 4 bases outside the gene matches. This CDR3 has 16 residues. The CDR3 reads CASSLGTSAITDTQYF. Written as DNA, the CDR3 is TGTGCCAGCAGCTTAGGGACTAGCGCCATCACAGATACGCAGTATTTT.

In its sample, this clonotype was seen many times. The chain is built from TRBV7-2 and TRBJ2-7; TRBD1 matches 9 bases. V lost 5 bases and J lost 9; bases outside the gene matches: 5. This CDR3 spans 12 amino acids. The germline CDR1 and CDR2 sequences are SGHTA and FQGNSA. CDR3 coding DNA: TGTGCCAGCAGCCAAACAGGGGGCGGGCAGTACTTC. It codes for CASSQTGGGQYF.

V gene TRBV19 combines with J gene TRBJ1-5; D is uncertain. V lost 3 bases and J 2 bases, leaving 11 bases between the germline ends. The CDR3 length is 15 residues. Germline CDR1 and CDR2: LNHDA and SQIVND (reference sequence). As DNA, the CDR3 is TGTGCCAGTAGTATTACGAACCCCGGCAATCAGCCCCAGCATTTT. It codes for CASSITNPGNQPQHF.

This clonotype was seen a few times. The V call is TRBV5-1, the J call TRBJ1-4, with D possibly matching TRBD1 (6 bases). The CDR3 runs 17 residues. Germline CDR1 reads SGHRS; CDR2 reads YFSETQ. Trimming took off 5 bases at V and 0 bases at J, with 17 bases between the two ends. The CDR3 loop reads CASSDRPGTATNEKLFF. CDR3 sequence (DNA): TGCGCCAGCAGTGACAGGCCCGGAACCGCAACTAATGAAAAACTGTTTTTT.

V gene TRBV10-1 combines with J gene TRBJ2-1; D might be TRBD2 (6 bases). This CDR3 spans 14 amino acids. Germline-derived CDR1 and CDR2 are WNHNN and SYGVQD (reference sequence). Trimming left V 0 bases short and J 5 bases short, with 8 bases between. The CDR3 sequence is CASSESGLDNEQFF. The CDR3 DNA reads TGCGCCAGCAGTGAGTCGGGACTGGACAATGAGCAGTTCTTC.

Ten or more counts support this clonotype. The chain links TRBV10-3 to TRBJ1-1; weak D call: TRBD1 (5 bases). In germline, CDR1 is ENHRY, CDR2 SYGVKD. V was shortened by 4 bases and J by 0 bases, with 6 bases between the two germline ends. The CDR3 is 13 residues long. Here the CDR3 DNA reads TGTGCCATCAGTGGACAGTTGAACACTGAAGCTTTCTTT. Translation gives CAISGQLNTEAFF.

This clonotype was counted many times. The rearrangement uses TRBV6-2 or TRBV6-3 and TRBJ1-5, with D possibly matching TRBD1 (6 bases). CDR3 length equals 18 residues. Germline V CDR1 and CDR2: MNHEY, SVGEGT. Deletions cut 2 bases from V and 0 bases from J, with 17 bases between. CDR3 region: CASSYNTGASYSNQPQHF. Written as DNA, the CDR3 is TGTGCCAGCAGTTACAACACGGGGGCCTCTTATAGCAATCAGCCCCAGCATTTT.

This clonotype was detected many times. The rearrangement links TRBV7-2 to TRBJ2-7, with a possible D match to TRBD2 (7 bases). The germline CDR1 and CDR2 sequences are SGHTA and FQGNSA. This CDR3 contains 16 residues. Deletions cut 2 bases from V and 3 bases from J, with 17 bases between. The CDR3 bases are TGTGCCAGCAGCTTAATCTTCGGGGGGCGGAACTACGAGCAGTACTTC. Translation: CASSLIFGGRNYEQYF.

This clonotype showed up just a few times. The J gene is TRBJ2-1, the V gene TRBV11-2, with TRBD2 matching 9 bases. This CDR3 region has 12 residues. Losses at the gene ends were 3 bases for V and 16 bases for J; bases not matched to a gene: 7. Germline V CDR1 and CDR2: SGHAT, FQNNGV. The CDR3 DNA is TGTGCCAGCAGCTTCCTTAGCGGGAGTTTTTTCTTC. It codes for CASSFLSGSFFF.

The J gene is TRBJ2-1, the V gene TRBV3-1, with D maybe TRBD1 (6 bases). Between the trimmed V and J ends, which lost 1 base and 8 bases, there was a span of 15 bases. This CDR3 is 15 amino acids long. Germline V gives CDR1 LGHDT, CDR2 YNNKEL (reference sequence). This CDR3 is CASSQVGARIHEQFF. CDR3 coding DNA: TGTGCCAGCAGCCAAGTGGGGGCGCGGATCCATGAGCAGTTCTTC.

In this sample, this clonotype turned up a few times. The chain combines TRBV30 with TRBJ1-2, with TRBD1 matching 8 bases. CDR1 is GTSNPN and CDR2 is SVGIG in the germline V gene (reference sequence). The CDR3 covers 13 residues. Trimming took 4 bases from V and 4 from J; bases not matched to a gene: 5. CDR3 sequence (DNA): TGTGCCTGGAACAGGGGGAGACTCTATGGCTACACCTTC. Its protein is CAWNRGRLYGYTF.

As regards this clonotype: A much larger clone differs from this one at a single base, so this may be a read error. V is TRBV6-2 or TRBV6-3 and J is TRBJ2-5, with 7 bases aligning to TRBD2. The CDR3 extends over 14 amino acids. Germline V gives CDR1 MNHEY, CDR2 SVGEGT. The CDR3 DNA is TGTGCCCGCAGTTACTCGGGGGGCCAAGAGACCCAGTACTTC. Protein product: CARSYSGGQETQYF.